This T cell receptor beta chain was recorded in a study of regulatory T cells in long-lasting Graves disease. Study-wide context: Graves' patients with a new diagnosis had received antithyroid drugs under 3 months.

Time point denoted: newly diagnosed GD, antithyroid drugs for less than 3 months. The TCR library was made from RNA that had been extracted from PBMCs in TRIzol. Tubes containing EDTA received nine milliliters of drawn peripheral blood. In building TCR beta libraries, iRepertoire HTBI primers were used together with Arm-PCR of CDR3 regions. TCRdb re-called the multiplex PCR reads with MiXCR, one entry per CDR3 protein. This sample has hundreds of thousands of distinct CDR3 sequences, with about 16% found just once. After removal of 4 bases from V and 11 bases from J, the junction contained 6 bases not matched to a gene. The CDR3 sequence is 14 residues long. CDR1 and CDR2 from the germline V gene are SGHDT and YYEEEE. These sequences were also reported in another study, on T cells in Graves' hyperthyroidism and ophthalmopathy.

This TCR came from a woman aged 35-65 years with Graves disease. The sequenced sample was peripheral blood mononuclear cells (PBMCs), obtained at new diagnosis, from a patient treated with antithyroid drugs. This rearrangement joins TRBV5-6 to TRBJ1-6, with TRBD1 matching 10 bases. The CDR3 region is CASSADRGRTPLHF. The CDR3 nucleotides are TGTGCCAGCAGCGCTGACAGGGGGCGGACACCCCTCCACTTT.